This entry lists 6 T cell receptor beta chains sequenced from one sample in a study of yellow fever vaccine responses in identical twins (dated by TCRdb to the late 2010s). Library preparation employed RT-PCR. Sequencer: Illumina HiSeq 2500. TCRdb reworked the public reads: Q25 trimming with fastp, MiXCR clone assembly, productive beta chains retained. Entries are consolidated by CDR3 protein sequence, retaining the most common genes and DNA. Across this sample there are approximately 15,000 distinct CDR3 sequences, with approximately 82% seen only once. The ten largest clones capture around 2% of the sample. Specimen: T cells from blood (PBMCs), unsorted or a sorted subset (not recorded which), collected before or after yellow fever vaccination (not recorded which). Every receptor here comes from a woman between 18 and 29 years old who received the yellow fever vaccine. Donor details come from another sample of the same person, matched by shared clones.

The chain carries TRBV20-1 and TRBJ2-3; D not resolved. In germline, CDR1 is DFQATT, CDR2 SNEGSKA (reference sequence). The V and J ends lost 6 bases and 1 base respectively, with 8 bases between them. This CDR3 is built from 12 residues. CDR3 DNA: TGCAGTGCGGTTCCTCGCACAGATACGCAGTATTTT. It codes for CSAVPRTDTQYF.

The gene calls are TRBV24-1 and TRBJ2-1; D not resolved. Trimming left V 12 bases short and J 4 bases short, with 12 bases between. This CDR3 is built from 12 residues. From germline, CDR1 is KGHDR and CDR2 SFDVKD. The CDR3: CAAQGGYNEQFF. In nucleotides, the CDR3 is TGTGCCGCCCAAGGTGGGTACAATGAGCAGTTCTTC.

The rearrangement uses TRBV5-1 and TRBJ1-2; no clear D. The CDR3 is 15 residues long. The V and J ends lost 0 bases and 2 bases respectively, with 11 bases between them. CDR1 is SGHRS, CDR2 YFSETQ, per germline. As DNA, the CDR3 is TGCGCCAGCAGCTTGGAATCCCCCAAAAACTATGGCTACACCTTC. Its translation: CASSLESPKNYGYTF.

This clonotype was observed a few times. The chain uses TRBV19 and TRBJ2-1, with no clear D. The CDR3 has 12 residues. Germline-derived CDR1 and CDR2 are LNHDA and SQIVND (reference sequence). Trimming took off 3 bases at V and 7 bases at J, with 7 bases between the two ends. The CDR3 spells CASSIFRNEQFF. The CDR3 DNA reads TGTGCCAGTAGTATTTTTAGGAATGAGCAGTTCTTC.

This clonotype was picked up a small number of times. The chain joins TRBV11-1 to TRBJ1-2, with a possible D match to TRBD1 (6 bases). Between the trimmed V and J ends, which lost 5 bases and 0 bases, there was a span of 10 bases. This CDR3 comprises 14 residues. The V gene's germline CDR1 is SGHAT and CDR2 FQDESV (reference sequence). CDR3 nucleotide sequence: TGTGCCAGCAGCCCGGACAGTTCTAACTATGGCTACACCTTC. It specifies CASSPDSSNYGYTF. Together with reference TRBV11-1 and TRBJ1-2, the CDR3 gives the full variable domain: EAEVAQSPRYKITEKSQAVAFWCDPISGHATLYWYRQILGQGPELLVQFQDESVVDDSQLPKDRFSAERLKGVDSTLKIQPAELGDSAMYLCASSPDSSNYGYTFGSGTRLTVV.

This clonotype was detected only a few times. CDR3 DNA sequence: TGCAGCCCTCCGACAGAAACCTACGAGCAGTACTTC. This codes for CSPPTETYEQYF. The chain recombines TRBV29-1 with TRBJ2-7, with D tentatively TRBD1 (5 bases). This CDR3 is built from 12 residues. Deletions cut 8 bases from V and 2 bases from J, with 13 bases between. From germline, CDR1 is SQVTM and CDR2 ANQGSEA.